Listed below are T cell receptor beta chains from one sample, sequenced in a study of T-cell reconstitution after alpha-beta-depleted transplantation in children. TCRdb redid the calling of the PCR reads with MiXCR, one entry per CDR3 protein. The sample consists of hundreds of thousands of distinct CDR3 sequences, 15% to 20% of them appearing once. Specimen: PBMCs, mostly from graft donor cells, collected 360 days after TCRalphabeta/CD19-depleted stem cell transplant. The source of these receptors is a male patient younger than 18 who had a stem cell transplant for acute lymphoblastic leukemia, so the T cells may come from the graft donor. CDR3s include the opening cysteine and the closing phenylalanine or tryptophan.

j_call	v_call	cdr3_aa
TRBJ2-2	TRBV29-1	CSVELQGAKGELFF
TRBJ2-1	TRBV4-1	CASSQPGQGANEQFF
TRBJ2-7	TRBV4-1	CASSQLEDLGGMSYEQYF
TRBJ1-4	TRBV7-8	CASSLEVGKLFF
TRBJ2-5	TRBV20-1	CSARTEDETQYF
TRBJ2-1	TRBV19	CASSIGSGRAGNEQFF
TRBJ2-1	TRBV5-4	CASSFLLAGTYNEQFF
TRBJ2-3	TRBV19	CASSTRDSYLDTQYF
TRBJ2-1	TRBV20-1	CSARDLLGNEQFF
TRBJ1-2	TRBV7-9	CASSPGSRGYTF
TRBJ2-2	TRBV3-1	CASSRPTSGLYTGELFF
TRBJ2-1	TRBV19	CASSSYPLAGGPSYNEQFF
TRBJ1-5	TRBV28	CASTVGNQPQHF
TRBJ2-3	TRBV5-1	CASSFLFALQGLGAPGTDTQYF
TRBJ2-7	TRBV20-1	CSVATGAYEQYF
TRBJ2-4	TRBV6-5	CASRTWDAGDIQYF
TRBJ2-3	TRBV5-1	CASSSLTGSSTDTQYF
TRBJ2-3	TRBV7-9	CACRRGLVDTQYF
TRBJ2-5	TRBV2	CASRDHMLQETQYF
TRBJ1-5	TRBV6-1	CASSEVRETSAQHF
TRBJ2-7	TRBV6-2/TRBV6-3	CASTLGGVLAEYEQYF
TRBJ2-3	TRBV12-3/TRBV12-4	CASSLRSGWYADTQYF
TRBJ2-7	TRBV9	CASSPAGDRVYEQYF
TRBJ1-5	TRBV27	CASSFTGGAGRNNQPQHF
TRBJ2-1	TRBV12-3/TRBV12-4	CAISPPLAALPLPNEQFF
TRBJ1-5	TRBV5-5	CASSANGGSNQPQHF
TRBJ1-1	TRBV5-5	CASSFIGNTEAFF
TRBJ2-7	TRBV24-1	CATVTQGESYEQYF
TRBJ2-7	TRBV13	CASSLEGGGAYEQYF
TRBJ2-2	TRBV2	CASSGSAVNTGELFF
TRBJ1-1	TRBV20-1	CSARDPAGQRTEAFF
TRBJ1-1	TRBV27	CASSYRGGNTEAFF
TRBJ2-2	TRBV18	CASSPGGANTGELFF
TRBJ1-3	TRBV4-1	CASSHPVQSSGNTIYF
TRBJ2-2	TRBV11-3	CASSLVPRPTAGELFF
TRBJ1-1	TRBV9	CASTGTSRNTEAFF
TRBJ2-3	TRBV10-3	CATWTSGSTDTQYF
TRBJ2-6	TRBV7-6	CASRLTGGIGANVLTF
TRBJ1-2	TRBV29-1	CSVDRRGGNYGYTF
TRBJ2-7	TRBV27	CASSYRVFYEQYF
TRBJ2-1	TRBV5-1	CASSPLAGLAGNNEQFF
TRBJ2-2	TRBV25-1	CASSEPGTLNTGELFF
TRBJ2-1	TRBV18	CASSPKGPRVNEQFF
TRBJ2-3	TRBV4-1	CASSQEPPADTQYF
TRBJ2-1	TRBV12-3/TRBV12-4	CASSEQRQGRNEQFF
TRBJ2-2	TRBV30	CAWRAQGAGELFF
TRBJ2-2	TRBV7-3	CASSLMSPNTGELFF
TRBJ2-1	TRBV2	CASPDPARVLYNEQFF
TRBJ2-1	TRBV29-1	CSGETPEVHEQFF
TRBJ2-1	TRBV2	CASSGTGTSAYNEQFF
TRBJ2-1	TRBV4-1	CASSQVQRSDEQFF
TRBJ1-4	TRBV28	CASNTLGTENEKLFF
TRBJ2-1	TRBV5-1	CASSFLLAVSYNEQFF
TRBJ2-3	TRBV7-2	CASSPPWASTDTQYF